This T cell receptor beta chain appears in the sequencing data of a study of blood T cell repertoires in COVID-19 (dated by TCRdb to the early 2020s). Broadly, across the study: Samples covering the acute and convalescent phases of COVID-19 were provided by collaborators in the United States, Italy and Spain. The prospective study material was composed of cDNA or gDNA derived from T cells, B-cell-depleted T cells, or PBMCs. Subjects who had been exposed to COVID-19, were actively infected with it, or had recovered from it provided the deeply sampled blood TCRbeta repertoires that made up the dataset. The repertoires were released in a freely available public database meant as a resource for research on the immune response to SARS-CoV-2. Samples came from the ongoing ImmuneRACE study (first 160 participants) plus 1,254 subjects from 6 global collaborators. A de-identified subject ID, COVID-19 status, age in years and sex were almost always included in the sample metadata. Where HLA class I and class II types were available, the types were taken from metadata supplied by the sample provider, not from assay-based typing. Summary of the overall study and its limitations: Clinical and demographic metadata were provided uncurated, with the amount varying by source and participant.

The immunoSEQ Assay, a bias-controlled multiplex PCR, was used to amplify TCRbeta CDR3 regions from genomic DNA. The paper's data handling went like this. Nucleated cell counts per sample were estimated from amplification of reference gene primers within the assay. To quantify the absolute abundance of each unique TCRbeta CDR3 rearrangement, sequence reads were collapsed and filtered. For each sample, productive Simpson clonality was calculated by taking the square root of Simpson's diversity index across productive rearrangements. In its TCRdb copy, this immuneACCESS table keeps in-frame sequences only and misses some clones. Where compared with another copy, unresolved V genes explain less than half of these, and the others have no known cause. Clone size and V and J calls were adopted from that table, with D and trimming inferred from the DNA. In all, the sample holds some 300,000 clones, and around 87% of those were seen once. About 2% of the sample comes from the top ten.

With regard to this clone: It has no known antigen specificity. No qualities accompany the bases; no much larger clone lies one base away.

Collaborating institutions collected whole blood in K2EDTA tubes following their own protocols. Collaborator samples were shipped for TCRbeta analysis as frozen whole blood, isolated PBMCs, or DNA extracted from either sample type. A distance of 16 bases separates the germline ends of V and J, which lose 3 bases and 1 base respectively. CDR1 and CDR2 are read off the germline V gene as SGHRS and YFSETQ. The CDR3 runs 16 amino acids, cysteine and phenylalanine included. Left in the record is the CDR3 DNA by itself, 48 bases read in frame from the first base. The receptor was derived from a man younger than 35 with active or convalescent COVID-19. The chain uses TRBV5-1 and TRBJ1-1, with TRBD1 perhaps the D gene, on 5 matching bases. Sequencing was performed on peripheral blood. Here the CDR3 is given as CASSSSPLTENTEAFF. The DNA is TGCGCCAGCAGCTCGTCACCTCTGACAGAGAACACTGAAGCTTTCTTT. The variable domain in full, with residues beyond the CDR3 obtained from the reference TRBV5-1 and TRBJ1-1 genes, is KAGVTQTPRYLIKTRGQQVTLSCSPISGHRSVSWYQQTPGQGLQFLFEYFSETQRNKGNFPGRFSGRQFSNSRSEMNVSTLELGDSALYLCASSSSPLTENTEAFFGQGTRLTVV.